Shown below are 25 T cell receptor beta chains from a single sample sequenced in a study of blood T cell repertoires in COVID-19. Here immunoSEQ multiplex PCR was the method, and the copy in TCRdb shows in-frame clones only, minus some. The data hold 85,000 to 120,000 clones, with more than 80% observed a single time. The specimen sequenced was peripheral blood. Source of these receptors: a human donor in a cohort sampled during active COVID-19.

This clone was counted only a few times. The rearrangement joins TRBV5-5 to TRBJ1-4, with a tentative D call TRBD1 (5 bases). Trimming took off 4 bases at V and 0 bases at J, with 25 bases between the two ends. This CDR3 has 20 residues. Germline values: CDR1 SGHKS, CDR2 YYEKEE (reference sequence). The CDR3 loop is CASSTFGGTRRVATNEKLFF. In DNA, the CDR3 is TGTGCCAGCAGCACCTTCGGGGGGACGCGGCGAGTTGCAACTAATGAAAAACTGTTTTTT.

The chain carries TRBV11-3 and TRBJ1-3; D unresolved. The V end lost 0 bases, the J end lost 1 base, and 7 bases lay between the germline ends. Germline V gene data show CDR1 as SGHNT and CDR2 as YENEEA. This CDR3 comprises 15 residues. The DNA for the CDR3 is TGTGCCAGCAGCTTAGATCCACAGTCTGGAAACACCATATATTTT. This gives the protein CASSLDPQSGNTIYF.

This chain uses TRBV21-1 with TRBJ2-1; the table gives TRBD2 as D, unverified against the DNA. TRBV21-1 has pseudogene status. CDR3 size: 11 residues. CDR3 sequence reads: CPSSSYNEQFF. The CDR3 DNA sequence: TGTCCCAGTAGCTCCTACAATGAGCAGTTCTTC.

The J gene is TRBJ2-5, the V gene TRBV14; 7 nucleotides line up with TRBD2. The V and J ends lost 2 bases and 1 base, in that order; junction bases with no gene match: 10. This CDR3 has 17 residues. Germline loops: CDR1 SGHDN, CDR2 FVKESK. The CDR3: CASSQRWASGPQETQYF. DNA of the CDR3: TGTGCCAGCAGCCAAAGATGGGCTAGCGGCCCCCAAGAGACCCAGTACTTC.

This chain connects TRBV4-3 to TRBJ2-4; a possible D gene is TRBD1 (5 bases). The V gene's germline CDR1 is LGHNA and CDR2 YSLEER. This CDR3 region has 18 residues. V was cut by 0 bases and J by 1 base, with 16 bases left in between. This chain's CDR3 is CASSQEVGLPRAKNIQYF. The CDR3 DNA reads TGCGCCAGCAGCCAAGAGGTGGGGCTCCCTCGGGCCAAAAACATTCAGTACTTC.

The chain links TRBV28 to TRBJ2-7; 8 positions match TRBD2. From germline, CDR1 is MDHEN and CDR2 SYDVKM. J lost 3 bases, V lost 7 bases, and 20 bases had no gene match. The CDR3 loop spans 18 amino acids. The DNA of the CDR3 is TGTGCCAGCACCACCCCGGGGGGGGCGGGGGCCCTTTTCTACGAGCAGTACTTC. Protein sequence: CASTTPGGAGALFYEQYF.

This chain connects TRBV15 to TRBJ2-3; 9 bases are shared with TRBD1. The CDR3 totals 16 residues. Germline V gene sequence: CDR1 LNHNV, CDR2 YYDKDF (reference sequence). The V segment lost 2 bases and the J segment 2 bases; nucleotides outside the gene matches: 5. CDR3 sequence (DNA): TGTGCCACCAGCAGACCCGGACAGGGGCTCACAGATACGCAGTATTTT. Protein sequence: CATSRPGQGLTDTQYF.

The chain combines TRBV5-1 with TRBJ2-7; D remains ambiguous. V lost 4 bases, J lost 3 bases, and 11 bases lay in between. CDR3 length equals 13 residues. Germline CDR1 SGHRS, CDR2 YFSETQ. The CDR3: CASSDNTNYEQYF. The CDR3 coding sequence is TGCGCCAGCAGCGACAATACAAACTACGAGCAGTACTTC.

This chain joins TRBV19 and TRBJ2-2, with D tentatively TRBD1 (6 bases). The V end was cut by 4 bases, the J end by 4 bases, with 7 bases between. The length of the CDR3 is 13 residues. The germline gives CDR1 LNHDA, CDR2 SQIVND (reference sequence). CDR3 region: CASSRGRTGELFF. CDR3 coding DNA: TGTGCCAGTAGTAGGGGGCGCACCGGGGAGCTGTTTTTT.

The gene calls are TRBV7-2 and TRBJ2-3; D not certain. The length of the CDR3 is 12 residues. The V gene's germline CDR1 is SGHTA and CDR2 FQGNSA. V lost 4 bases and J lost 7, with 9 bases in between. CDR3 residues: CASSSGENTQYF. In nucleotides, the CDR3 is TGTGCCAGCAGCTCCGGAGAAAATACGCAGTATTTT. Combining the CDR3 with reference TRBV7-2 and TRBJ2-3 gives the whole variable domain GAGVSQSPSNKVTEKGKDVELRCDPISGHTALYWYRQSLGQGLEFLIYFQGNSAPDKSGLPSDRFSAERTGGSVSTLTIQRTQQEDSAVYLCASSSGENTQYFGPGTRLTVL.

Comment on this clone: The same CDR3 is also encoded by other DNA sequences in this sample. The chain carries TRBV24-1 and TRBJ2-6; 14 bases match TRBD2. Trimming at V came to 5 bases and at J to 4 bases, leaving 6 bases not matched to a gene. CDR3 length: 18 amino acids. The V gene's germline CDR1 is KGHDR and CDR2 SFDVKD. CDR3 residues: CATSGVTSGGAGANVLTF. As DNA, the CDR3 is TGTGCCACCAGTGGAGTGACTAGCGGGGGGGCGGGGGCCAACGTCCTGACTTTC.

This chain links TRBV6-4 with TRBJ1-1; 8 positions agree with TRBD1. V lost 3 bases, J lost 5 bases, and 2 bases stayed unmatched. The germline V gene encodes CDR1 MRHNA and CDR2 SNTAGT. The CDR3 consists of 13 residues. The CDR3: CASSETGATEAFF. CDR3 DNA sequence: TGTGCCAGCAGTGAGACAGGGGCAACTGAAGCTTTCTTT.

V and J are TRBV7-9 and TRBJ2-1; 8 bases map to TRBD2. The CDR3 totals 15 residues. The germline V gene encodes CDR1 SEHNR and CDR2 FQNEAQ (reference sequence). V gave up 5 bases and J gave up 4 bases; unmatched junction bases: 7. The CDR3: CASSPHSGGYNEQFF. Here the CDR3 DNA reads TGTGCCAGCAGCCCTCACAGCGGGGGATACAATGAGCAGTTCTTC. The variable domain in full, with the rest retrieved from reference TRBV7-9 and TRBJ2-1, is DTGVSQNPRHKITKRGQNVTFRCDPISEHNRLYWYRQTLGQGPEFLTYFQNEAQLEKSRLLSDRFSAERPKGSFSTLEIQRTEQGDSAMYLCASSPHSGGYNEQFFGPGTRLTVL.

The rearrangement uses TRBV19 and TRBJ2-7; D not certain. The V and J ends lost 3 bases and 3 bases respectively, with 12 bases between them. Germline CDR1 reads LNHDA; CDR2 reads SQIVND (reference sequence). The CDR3 spans 14 residues. The CDR3 DNA reads as TGTGCCAGTAGTATGCAACCCCATAGCTACGAGCAGTACTTC. This translates into CASSMQPHSYEQYF.

The chain's CDR3 is CASSLTGSQPQHF. In DNA form, the CDR3 reads TGTGCCAGCAGTTTGACGGGAAGCCAGCCCCAGCATTTT. The chain recombines TRBV27 with TRBJ1-5; D gene ambiguous. Germline CDR1 is MNHEY and CDR2 is SMNVEV (reference sequence). The CDR3 consists of 13 residues. The V end was cut by 3 bases, the J end by 7 bases, with 10 bases between.

This sequence joins TRBV9 and TRBJ1-2; 7 bases match TRBD1. Trimming removed 0 bases from V and 7 bases from J; junction bases left unmatched: 6. The germline V gene has CDR1 SGDLS and CDR2 YYNGEE. The CDR3 length is 14 residues. The CDR3 DNA follows: TGTGCCAGCAGCGTAGACAGGGGCAATCTTGGCTACACCTTC. Its translation is CASSVDRGNLGYTF.

This chain joins TRBV18 and TRBJ1-2; D remains unclear. The CDR3 contains 14 residues. The germline CDR1 and CDR2 sequences are KGHSH and LQKENI. V was trimmed by 1 base and J by 8 bases, leaving 14 bases between them. For the CDR3, the DNA is TGTGCCAGCTCACCACTAATGTCTTCGGAGGGCTACACCTTC. It codes for CASSPLMSSEGYTF.

This clone was recorded a few times. The chain has TRBV30 and TRBJ1-6, with 10 bases lining up with TRBD1. Germline trimming cut 3 bases from V and 9 bases from J; bases unmatched to any gene: 11. CDR1 GTSNPN and CDR2 SVGIG come from the germline V gene (reference sequence). The CDR3 totals 16 residues. CDR3 DNA: TGTGCCTGGAGACTTCCGGGACAGGGGAGAGGTTCACCCCTCCACTTT. Its protein is CAWRLPGQGRGSPLHF. The full variable domain, completed using reference TRBV30 and TRBJ1-6, is SQTIHQWPATLVQPVGSPLSLECTVEGTSNPNLYWYRQAAGRGLQLLFYSVGIGQISSEVPQNLSASRPQDRQFILSSKKLLLSDSGFYLCAWRLPGQGRGSPLHFGNGTRLTVT.

J is TRBJ2-3 and V is TRBV19; TRBD1 aligns across 7 bases. The germline V gene encodes CDR1 LNHDA and CDR2 SQIVND (reference sequence). The CDR3 contains 14 residues. V was clipped by 5 bases and J by 4 bases; unmatched bases: 6. The CDR3 loop is CASSEGAGPDTQYF. CDR3 sequence (DNA): TGTGCCAGTAGTGAGGGGGCAGGCCCAGATACGCAGTATTTT. Variable domain in full (rest from reference TRBV19 and TRBJ2-3): DGGITQSPKYLFRKEGQNVTLSCEQNLNHDAMYWYRQDPGQGLRLIYYSQIVNDFQKGDIAEGYSVSREKKESFPLTVTSAQKNPTAFYLCASSEGAGPDTQYFGPGTRLTVL.

On this clone itself: One junction end does not reproduce the germline sequence, and a read error may be involved. The rearrangement joins TRBV6-2 or TRBV6-3 to TRBJ1-5; possibly TRBD1 for D (5 bases). Germline V lookup: CDR1 MNHEY, CDR2 SVGEGT. CDR3 length equals 12 residues. The CDR3 is CASSYGTQSQHF. In nucleotides, the CDR3 is TGTGCCAGCAGTTACGGGACTCAGTCCCAGCATTTT.

This clone has more than one count but fewer than ten. V gene TRBV10-1 combines with J gene TRBJ2-7; 9 bases are shared with TRBD2. V trimming: 0 bases; J trimming: 4 bases; junction bases outside the gene matches: 4. Germline lookup yields CDR1 WNHNN and CDR2 SYGVQD (reference sequence). This CDR3 contains 15 residues. This chain's CDR3 is CASSESRLAVYEQYF. For the CDR3, the DNA is TGCGCCAGCAGTGAGTCCCGACTAGCGGTTTACGAGCAGTACTTC.

The V call is TRBV28, the J call TRBJ2-7; no reliable D call. The CDR3 is 11 residues long. CDR1 is MDHEN, CDR2 SYDVKM, per germline. Trimming took 6 bases from V and 4 from J, leaving 7 bases between them. CDR3 region: CASSWSYEQYF. The CDR3 DNA sequence: TGTGCCAGCAGCTGGAGTTACGAGCAGTACTTC. Full variable domain (outside the CDR3, taken from reference TRBV28 and TRBJ2-7): DVKVTQSSRYLVKRTGEKVFLECVQDMDHENMFWYRQDPGLGLRLIYFSYDVKMKEKGDIPEGYSVSREKKERFSLILESASTNQTSMYLCASSWSYEQYFGPGTRLTVT.

There are a few counts of this clone. The V gene is TRBV18, the J gene TRBJ2-7; TRBD1 agrees at 9 bases. V shed 3 bases and J 5 bases; nucleotides not matched to a gene: 8. The CDR3 contains 15 residues. The V gene's germline CDR1 is KGHSH and CDR2 LQKENI. The CDR3 region is CASSPTTGGSHEQYF. As DNA, the CDR3 is TGTGCCAGCTCACCCACGACAGGGGGGTCCCACGAGCAGTACTTC.

The chain links TRBV3-1 (or the pseudogene TRBV3-2) to TRBJ1-2, with D possibly being TRBD1 (5 bases). From germline, CDR1 is LGHDT and CDR2 YNNKEL (reference sequence). There are 15 residues in the CDR3. The V and J ends lost 4 bases and 2 bases respectively, with 14 bases between them. The CDR3 region has the DNA TGTGCCAGCAGCCTAATTCGGGGGTGGAACTATGGCTACACCTTC. Protein: CASSLIRGWNYGYTF.

The chain carries TRBV11-3 and TRBJ2-3; 7 positions agree with TRBD2. J was trimmed by 0 bases and V by 3 bases; bases with no gene match: 3. This CDR3 spans 15 amino acids. Per the germline V gene, CDR1 is SGHNT and CDR2 is YENEEA. CDR3 in amino acids: CASSFRLASTDTQYF. CDR3 in DNA: TGTGCCAGCAGCTTCCGACTAGCCAGCACAGATACGCAGTATTTT.